The present T cell receptor beta chain was sequenced within a study of blood T cell repertoires in COVID-19. J gave up 7 bases and V 7 bases, and 13 bases lay outside the gene matches. CDR3 length: 15 amino acids. Per the germline V gene, CDR1 is MNHEY and CDR2 is SVGAGI. Only in-frame clones appear in the TCRdb table, and some are missing; sequencing was by immunoSEQ multiplex PCR. The sample holds over 200,000 clones; 70% to 90% are singletons and the top ten take 15% to 17%. Sequenced sample: PBMCs or T cells enriched from blood (not recorded which). This TCR derives from a man aged 18 to 29 who had recovered from COVID-19. The chain links TRBV6-5 to TRBJ1-1; 9 bases fit TRBD1. CDR3 nucleotides: TGTGCCAGCAAAACAGGGGGCGCGGGTGGTAATGAAGCTTTCTTT. Translated: CASKTGGAGGNEAFF.